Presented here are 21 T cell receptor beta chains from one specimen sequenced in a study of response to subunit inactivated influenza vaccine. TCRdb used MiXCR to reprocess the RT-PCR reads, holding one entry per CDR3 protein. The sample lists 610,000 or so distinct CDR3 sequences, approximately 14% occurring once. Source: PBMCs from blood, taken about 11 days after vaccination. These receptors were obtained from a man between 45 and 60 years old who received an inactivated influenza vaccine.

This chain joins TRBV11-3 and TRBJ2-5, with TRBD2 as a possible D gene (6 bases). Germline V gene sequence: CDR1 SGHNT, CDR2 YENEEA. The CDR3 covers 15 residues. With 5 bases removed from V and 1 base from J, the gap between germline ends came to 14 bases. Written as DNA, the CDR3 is TGTGCCAGCAGCCCCACCAATAGCGGCCAAGAGACCCAGTACTTC. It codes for CASSPTNSGQETQYF.

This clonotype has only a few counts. The CDR3 bases are TGTGCCAGCAGCCCTCCTGCGGGGCGAAAGAACACCGGGGAGCTGTTTTTT. Protein sequence: CASSPPAGRKNTGELFF. The chain has TRBV28 and TRBJ2-2; D is perhaps TRBD2 (6 bases). V was shortened by 6 bases and J by 1 base, with 18 bases between the two germline ends. CDR1 is MDHEN and CDR2 is SYDVKM in the germline V gene. This CDR3 spans 17 amino acids. The full variable domain, in which reference TRBV28 and TRBJ2-2 provide the parts outside the CDR3, is DVKVTQSSRYLVKRTGEKVFLECVQDMDHENMFWYRQDPGLGLRLIYFSYDVKMKEKGDIPEGYSVSREKKERFSLILESASTNQTSMYLCASSPPAGRKNTGELFFGEGSRLTVL.

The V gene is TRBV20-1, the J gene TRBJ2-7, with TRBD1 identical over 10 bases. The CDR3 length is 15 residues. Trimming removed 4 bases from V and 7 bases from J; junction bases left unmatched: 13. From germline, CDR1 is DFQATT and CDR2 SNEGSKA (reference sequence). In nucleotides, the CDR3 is TGCAGTGCTACGCCCCCCGACAGGGGGCGCGGGGAGCAGTACTTC. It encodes CSATPPDRGRGEQYF.

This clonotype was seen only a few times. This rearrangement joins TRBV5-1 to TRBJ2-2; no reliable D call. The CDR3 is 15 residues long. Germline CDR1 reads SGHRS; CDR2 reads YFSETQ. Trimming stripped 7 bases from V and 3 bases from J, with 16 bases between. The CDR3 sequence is CASCPFSPDTGELFF. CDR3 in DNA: TGCGCCAGCTGCCCCTTTTCCCCGGACACCGGGGAGCTGTTTTTT.

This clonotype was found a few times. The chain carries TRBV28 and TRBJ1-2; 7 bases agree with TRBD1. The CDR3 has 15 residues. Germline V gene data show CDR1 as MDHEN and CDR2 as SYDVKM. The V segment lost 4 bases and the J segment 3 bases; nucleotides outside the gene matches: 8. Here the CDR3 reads CASSSWTGVDYGYTF. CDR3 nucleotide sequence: TGTGCCAGCAGTTCCTGGACAGGAGTGGACTATGGCTACACCTTC.

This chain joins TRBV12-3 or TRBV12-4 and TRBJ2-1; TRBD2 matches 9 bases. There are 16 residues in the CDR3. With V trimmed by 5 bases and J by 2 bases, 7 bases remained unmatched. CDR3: CASSPAGGYPYNEQFF. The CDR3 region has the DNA TGTGCCAGCAGTCCAGCGGGGGGCTATCCCTACAATGAGCAGTTCTTC.

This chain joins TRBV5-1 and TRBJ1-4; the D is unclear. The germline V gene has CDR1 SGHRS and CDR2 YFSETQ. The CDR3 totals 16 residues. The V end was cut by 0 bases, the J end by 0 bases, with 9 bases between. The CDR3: CASSLGADATNEKLFF. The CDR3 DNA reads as TGCGCCAGCAGCTTGGGTGCGGACGCAACTAATGAAAAACTGTTTTTT.

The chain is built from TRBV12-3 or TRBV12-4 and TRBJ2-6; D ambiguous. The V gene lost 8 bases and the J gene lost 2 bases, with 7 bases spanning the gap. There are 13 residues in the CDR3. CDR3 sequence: CASVPTGANVLTF. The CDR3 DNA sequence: TGTGCCAGCGTCCCGACTGGGGCCAACGTCCTGACTTTC.

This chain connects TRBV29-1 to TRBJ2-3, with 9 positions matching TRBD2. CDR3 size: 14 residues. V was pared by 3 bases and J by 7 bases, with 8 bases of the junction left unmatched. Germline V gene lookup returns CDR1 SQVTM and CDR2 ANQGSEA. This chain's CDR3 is CSVDSSGEKNTQYF. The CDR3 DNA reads TGCAGCGTTGATTCTAGCGGGGAGAAAAATACGCAGTATTTT.

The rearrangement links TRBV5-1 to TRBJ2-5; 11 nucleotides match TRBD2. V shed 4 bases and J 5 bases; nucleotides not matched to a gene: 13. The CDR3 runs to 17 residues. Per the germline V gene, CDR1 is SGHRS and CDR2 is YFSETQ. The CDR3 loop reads CASSIGSSGGAEETQYF. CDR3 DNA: TGCGCCAGCAGCATTGGGAGTAGCGGGGGGGCCGAGGAGACCCAGTACTTC.

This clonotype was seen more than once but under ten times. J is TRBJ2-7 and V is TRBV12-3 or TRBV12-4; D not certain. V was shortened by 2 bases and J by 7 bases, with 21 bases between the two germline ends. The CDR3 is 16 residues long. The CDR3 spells CASSLSRNGPRWEQYF. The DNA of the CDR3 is TGTGCCAGCAGTTTAAGTCGAAACGGGCCCCGATGGGAGCAGTACTTC.

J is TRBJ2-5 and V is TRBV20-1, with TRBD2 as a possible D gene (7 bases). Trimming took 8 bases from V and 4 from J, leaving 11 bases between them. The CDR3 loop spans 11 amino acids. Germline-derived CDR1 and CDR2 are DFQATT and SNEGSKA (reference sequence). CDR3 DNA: TGCAGTCAAAGGGGGGGAGAGACCCAGTACTTC. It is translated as CSQRGGETQYF.

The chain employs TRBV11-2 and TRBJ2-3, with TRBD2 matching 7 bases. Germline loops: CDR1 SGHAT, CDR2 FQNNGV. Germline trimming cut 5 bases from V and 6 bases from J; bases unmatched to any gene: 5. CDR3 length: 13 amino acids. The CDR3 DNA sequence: TGTGCCAGCAGCGCCCAAGCGGGGGATACGCAGTATTTT. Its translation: CASSAQAGDTQYF.

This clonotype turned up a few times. The CDR3 DNA sequence: TGTGCTAGTGGGGGAACCGGGACAAGACACCTCCAAGAGACCCAGTACTTC. Its protein is CASGGTGTRHLQETQYF. The chain couples TRBV12-5 to TRBJ2-5; possibly TRBD1 for D (6 bases). This CDR3 has 17 amino acids. The germline V gene has CDR1 LGHNT and CDR2 FRNRAP. V was shortened by 6 bases and J by 1 base, with 21 bases between the two germline ends. The variable domain in full, completed from reference TRBV12-5 and TRBJ2-5, reads DARVTQTPRHKVTEMGQEVTMRCQPILGHNTVFWYRQTMMQGLELLAYFRNRAPLDDSGMPKDRFSAEMPDATLATLKIQPSEPRDSAVYFCASGGTGTRHLQETQYFGPGTRLLVL.

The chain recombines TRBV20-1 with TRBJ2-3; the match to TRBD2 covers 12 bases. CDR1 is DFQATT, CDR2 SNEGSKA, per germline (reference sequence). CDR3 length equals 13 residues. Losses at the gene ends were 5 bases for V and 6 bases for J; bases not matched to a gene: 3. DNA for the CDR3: TGCAGTGCTGCGACTAGCGGGGGCGATACGCAGTATTTT. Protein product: CSAATSGGDTQYF.

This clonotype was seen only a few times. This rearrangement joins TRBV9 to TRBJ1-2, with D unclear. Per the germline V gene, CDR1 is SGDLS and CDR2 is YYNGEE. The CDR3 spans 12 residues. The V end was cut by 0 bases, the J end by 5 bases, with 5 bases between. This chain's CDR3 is CASSVAGYGYTF. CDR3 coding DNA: TGTGCCAGCAGCGTAGCGGGATATGGCTACACCTTC.

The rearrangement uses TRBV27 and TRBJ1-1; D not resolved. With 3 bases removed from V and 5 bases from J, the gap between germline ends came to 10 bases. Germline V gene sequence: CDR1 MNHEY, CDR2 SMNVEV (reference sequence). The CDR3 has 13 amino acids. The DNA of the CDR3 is TGTGCCAGCAGTTTCACCGGCCAGACTGAAGCTTTCTTT. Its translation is CASSFTGQTEAFF.

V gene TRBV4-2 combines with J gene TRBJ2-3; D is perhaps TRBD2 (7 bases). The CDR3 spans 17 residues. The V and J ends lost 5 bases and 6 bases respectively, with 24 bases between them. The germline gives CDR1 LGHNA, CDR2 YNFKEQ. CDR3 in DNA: TGTGCCAGCAGCAGGGGGTCTCAGCGGGGACGCAAGGATACGCAGTATTTT. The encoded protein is CASSRGSQRGRKDTQYF.

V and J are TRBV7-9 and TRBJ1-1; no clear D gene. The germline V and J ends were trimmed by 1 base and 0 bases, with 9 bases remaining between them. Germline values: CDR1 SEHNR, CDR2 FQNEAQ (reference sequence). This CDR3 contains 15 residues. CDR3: CASSLGKPLNTEAFF. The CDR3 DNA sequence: TGTGCCAGCAGCTTAGGGAAACCGCTGAACACTGAAGCTTTCTTT.

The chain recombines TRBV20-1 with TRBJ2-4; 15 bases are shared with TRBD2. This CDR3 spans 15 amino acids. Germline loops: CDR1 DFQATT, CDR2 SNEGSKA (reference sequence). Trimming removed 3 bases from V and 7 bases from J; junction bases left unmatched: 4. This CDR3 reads CSARLGLAGGNIQYF. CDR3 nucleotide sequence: TGCAGTGCTAGGCTGGGACTAGCGGGAGGTAACATTCAGTACTTC.

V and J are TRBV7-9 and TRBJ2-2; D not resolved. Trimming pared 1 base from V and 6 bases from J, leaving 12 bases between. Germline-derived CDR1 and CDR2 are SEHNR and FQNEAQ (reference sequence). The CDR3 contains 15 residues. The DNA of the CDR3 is TGTGCCAGCAGCTTAGTGTGGGAAATTGCCGGGGAGCTGTTTTTT. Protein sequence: CASSLVWEIAGELFF.